These T cell receptor beta chains were read from a single sample in a study of T cells in Graves' hyperthyroidism and ophthalmopathy. One entry per CDR3 protein, called by TCRdb with MiXCR from the multiplex PCR reads. Among 350,000 or so distinct CDR3 sequences, about 18% were seen once, and the ten largest hold around a third. Material: blood. Source of these receptors: a woman aged 25 to 39 with Graves' hyperthyroidism that later progressed to Graves' ophthalmopathy. Both conserved end residues are part of each CDR3. Each record gives: CDR3 protein, CDR3 DNA, CDR3 length, J gene, V gene, clone size, D gene. The D gene is left open where the match is weak. Size tells how often a clone was seen (once, few, many) or the class of an expanded clone, and some rows leave it out.

cdr3_aa: CASSPQPGVHEQYF
cdr3_nt: TGTGCCAGCAGCCCCCAGCCAGGAGTCCACGAGCAGTACTTC
cdr3_length: 14
j_call: TRBJ2-7
v_call: TRBV7-9
clone_size: many
d_call: -

cdr3_aa: CSAREDPNSPLHF
cdr3_nt: TGCAGCGCTCGGGAAGACCCAAATTCACCCCTCCACTTT
cdr3_length: 13
j_call: TRBJ1-6
v_call: TRBV29-1
clone_size: many
d_call: -

cdr3_aa: CASSPRAWVLDLEANVLTF
cdr3_nt: TGTGCCAGCAGCCCGAGGGCCTGGGTTCTAGATCTGGAGGCCAACGTCCTGACTTTC
cdr3_length: 19
j_call: TRBJ2-6
v_call: TRBV3-1
clone_size: many
d_call: -

cdr3_aa: CASSRTGGGRLEQFF
cdr3_nt: TGTGCCAGCTCACGAACAGGGGGCGGGAGGCTGGAGCAGTTCTTC
cdr3_length: 15
j_call: TRBJ2-1
v_call: TRBV18
clone_size: -
d_call: -

cdr3_aa: CASSLWRGTNQPQHF
cdr3_nt: TGTGCCAGCAGTTTATGGCGGGGCACCAATCAGCCCCAGCATTTT
cdr3_length: 15
j_call: TRBJ1-5
v_call: TRBV27
clone_size: many
d_call: -

cdr3_aa: CASSSPDGLVTDTQYF
cdr3_nt: TGTGCCAGCAGTTCACCCGATGGGCTGGTGACAGATACGCAGTATTTT
cdr3_length: 16
j_call: TRBJ2-3
v_call: TRBV3-1
clone_size: few
d_call: -

cdr3_aa: CASSPNPSGTGGWFAQYF
cdr3_nt: TGTGCCAGCAGTCCAAACCCCTCCGGGACAGGGGGCTGGTTCGCCCAGTACTTC
cdr3_length: 18
j_call: TRBJ2-5
v_call: TRBV28
clone_size: few
d_call: TRBD1

cdr3_aa: CASSGLAGFTDTQYF
cdr3_nt: TGTGCCAGCAGCGGACTAGCGGGCTTCACAGATACGCAGTATTTT
cdr3_length: 15
j_call: TRBJ2-3
v_call: TRBV3-1
clone_size: many
d_call: TRBD2

cdr3_aa: CATSPPYGYTF
cdr3_nt: TGTGCCACCAGCCCTCCCTATGGCTACACCTTC
cdr3_length: 11
j_call: TRBJ1-2
v_call: TRBV15
clone_size: many
d_call: -

cdr3_aa: CASRNPRGINQPQHF
cdr3_nt: TGTGCCAGCCGCAATCCCAGGGGGATCAATCAGCCCCAGCATTTT
cdr3_length: 15
j_call: TRBJ1-5
v_call: TRBV7-9
clone_size: -
d_call: TRBD1

cdr3_aa: CASSPGTGVDTGELFF
cdr3_nt: TGTGCCAGCAGTCCGGGGACAGGGGTTGACACCGGGGAGCTGTTTTTT
cdr3_length: 16
j_call: TRBJ2-2
v_call: TRBV12-3/TRBV12-4
clone_size: many
d_call: TRBD1

cdr3_aa: CSASGQGANTDTQYF
cdr3_nt: TGCAGTGCTAGCGGACAGGGGGCGAACACAGATACGCAGTATTTT
cdr3_length: 15
j_call: TRBJ2-3
v_call: TRBV20-1
clone_size: -
d_call: TRBD1

cdr3_aa: CASSPRPVGDWRNEKLFF
cdr3_nt: TGTGCCAGTAGTCCAAGACCCGTCGGGGACTGGCGAAATGAAAAACTGTTTTTT
cdr3_length: 18
j_call: TRBJ1-4
v_call: TRBV19
clone_size: many
d_call: -

cdr3_aa: CSARAPASEHEQFF
cdr3_nt: TGCAGTGCTAGAGCACCCGCCAGCGAACATGAGCAGTTCTTC
cdr3_length: 14
j_call: TRBJ2-1
v_call: TRBV20-1
clone_size: few
d_call: -

cdr3_aa: CASSFSDSRITDTQYF
cdr3_nt: TGTGCCAGCAGTTTCTCGGACAGTAGGATCACAGATACGCAGTATTTT
cdr3_length: 16
j_call: TRBJ2-3
v_call: TRBV28
clone_size: -
d_call: -

cdr3_aa: CATSDLNEKLFF
cdr3_nt: TGTGCCACCAGTGATTTAAATGAAAAACTGTTTTTT
cdr3_length: 12
j_call: TRBJ1-4
v_call: TRBV24-1
clone_size: few
d_call: -

cdr3_aa: CASSGSRGNEQFF
cdr3_nt: TGTGCCAGCAGTGGATCTCGGGGGAATGAGCAGTTCTTC
cdr3_length: 13
j_call: TRBJ2-1
v_call: TRBV6-2/TRBV6-3
clone_size: few
d_call: -

cdr3_aa: CASSSTGTTNEKLFF
cdr3_nt: TGTGCCAGCAGCTCAACAGGGACAACTAATGAAAAACTGTTTTTT
cdr3_length: 15
j_call: TRBJ1-4
v_call: TRBV5-6
clone_size: -
d_call: -

cdr3_aa: CASSLRGAVGYEQYF
cdr3_nt: TGTGCCAGCAGTTTAAGGGGCGCAGTTGGCTACGAGCAGTACTTC
cdr3_length: 15
j_call: TRBJ2-7
v_call: TRBV12-3/TRBV12-4
clone_size: -
d_call: -

cdr3_aa: CASTGGHTQYF
cdr3_nt: TGTGCCAGCACAGGGGGCCATACGCAGTATTTT
cdr3_length: 11
j_call: TRBJ2-3
v_call: TRBV12-3/TRBV12-4
clone_size: many
d_call: TRBD1

cdr3_aa: CASRKDGTAVYSNQPQHF
cdr3_nt: TGTGCCAGTAGGAAGGACGGGACAGCCGTCTATAGCAATCAGCCCCAGCATTTT
cdr3_length: 18
j_call: TRBJ1-5
v_call: TRBV19
clone_size: few
d_call: TRBD1

cdr3_aa: CASSLNFGLAGGRGDNEQFF
cdr3_nt: TGTGCCAGCAGCTTAAATTTTGGACTAGCGGGAGGGCGAGGAGACAATGAGCAGTTCTTC
cdr3_length: 20
j_call: TRBJ2-1
v_call: TRBV5-1
clone_size: -
d_call: TRBD2

cdr3_aa: CASSSGTSGRGEQFF
cdr3_nt: TGTGCCAGCAGCTCCGGGACTAGCGGGAGGGGTGAGCAGTTCTTC
cdr3_length: 15
j_call: TRBJ2-1
v_call: TRBV11-2
clone_size: many
d_call: TRBD2

cdr3_aa: CSARDPGAGPDTQYF
cdr3_nt: TGCAGTGCTAGAGATCCTGGGGCCGGGCCAGATACGCAGTATTTT
cdr3_length: 15
j_call: TRBJ2-3
v_call: TRBV20-1
clone_size: few
d_call: -

cdr3_aa: CSVEGTGNEQYF
cdr3_nt: TGCAGCGTTGAAGGGACAGGGAACGAGCAGTACTTC
cdr3_length: 12
j_call: TRBJ2-7
v_call: TRBV29-1
clone_size: many
d_call: TRBD1

cdr3_aa: CASSIAPGSRNEQFF
cdr3_nt: TGTGCCAGTAGTATAGCACCGGGCTCACGCAATGAGCAGTTCTTC
cdr3_length: 15
j_call: TRBJ2-1
v_call: TRBV19
clone_size: -
d_call: -

cdr3_aa: CASSFSGHNNEQFF
cdr3_nt: TGTGCCAGCAGTTTCAGCGGCCACAACAATGAGCAGTTCTTC
cdr3_length: 14
j_call: TRBJ2-1
v_call: TRBV28
clone_size: -
d_call: -

cdr3_aa: CSARRVDEQSETQYF
cdr3_nt: TGCAGTGCTAGACGAGTTGACGAGCAAAGTGAGACCCAGTACTTC
cdr3_length: 15
j_call: TRBJ2-5
v_call: TRBV20-1
clone_size: many
d_call: -

cdr3_aa: CASSEVRTAYGYTF
cdr3_nt: TGTGCCAGCAGTGAGGTTAGGACGGCGTATGGCTACACCTTC
cdr3_length: 14
j_call: TRBJ1-2
v_call: TRBV2
clone_size: many
d_call: -

cdr3_aa: CASSPRLADFQETQYF
cdr3_nt: TGTGCCAGCAGTCCCCGACTAGCGGATTTCCAAGAGACCCAGTACTTC
cdr3_length: 16
j_call: TRBJ2-5
v_call: TRBV27
clone_size: many
d_call: TRBD2

cdr3_aa: CASSEPLRMDRVTGELFF
cdr3_nt: TGTGCCAGCAGTGAACCCCTCCGAATGGACAGGGTTACCGGGGAGCTGTTTTTT
cdr3_length: 18
j_call: TRBJ2-2
v_call: TRBV6-1
clone_size: many
d_call: TRBD1

cdr3_aa: CASSLAAGSVSYEQYF
cdr3_nt: TGCGCCAGCAGCTTGGCCGCGGGGAGCGTCTCCTACGAGCAGTACTTC
cdr3_length: 16
j_call: TRBJ2-7
v_call: TRBV5-1
clone_size: -
d_call: -

cdr3_aa: CASSMRGANYGYTF
cdr3_nt: TGTGCCAGTAGTATGAGGGGAGCTAACTATGGCTACACCTTC
cdr3_length: 14
j_call: TRBJ1-2
v_call: TRBV19
clone_size: few
d_call: -

cdr3_aa: CATTGWTSGSTGELFF
cdr3_nt: TGTGCCACCACCGGATGGACTAGCGGGAGTACCGGGGAGCTGTTTTTT
cdr3_length: 16
j_call: TRBJ2-2
v_call: TRBV19
clone_size: few
d_call: TRBD2